This entry features one T cell receptor beta chain sequence. What it recognizes is unknown. TCRdb re-called the RT-PCR reads through MiXCR, storing one row per CDR3 protein. The sample contains around 530,000 distinct CDR3 sequences, 10% to 15% of which appear only once. The data originate from a study of response to subunit inactivated influenza vaccine. Study-wide results and caveats: T cells newly recruited by each seasonal influenza vaccination are few, the authors suggested.

Trimming left V 8 bases short and J 10 bases short, with 14 bases between. The CDR3 has 11 residues. This TCR came from a man between 45 and 60 years old who received an inactivated influenza vaccine. This chain links TRBV12-3 or TRBV12-4 with TRBJ1-1, with a possible D match to TRBD1 (5 bases). The sequencing here drew on PBMCs from blood, taken on the day of vaccination. This CDR3 is CASFSGMVAFF. The CDR3 region has the DNA TGTGCCAGCTTTTCAGGGATGGTAGCTTTCTTT.